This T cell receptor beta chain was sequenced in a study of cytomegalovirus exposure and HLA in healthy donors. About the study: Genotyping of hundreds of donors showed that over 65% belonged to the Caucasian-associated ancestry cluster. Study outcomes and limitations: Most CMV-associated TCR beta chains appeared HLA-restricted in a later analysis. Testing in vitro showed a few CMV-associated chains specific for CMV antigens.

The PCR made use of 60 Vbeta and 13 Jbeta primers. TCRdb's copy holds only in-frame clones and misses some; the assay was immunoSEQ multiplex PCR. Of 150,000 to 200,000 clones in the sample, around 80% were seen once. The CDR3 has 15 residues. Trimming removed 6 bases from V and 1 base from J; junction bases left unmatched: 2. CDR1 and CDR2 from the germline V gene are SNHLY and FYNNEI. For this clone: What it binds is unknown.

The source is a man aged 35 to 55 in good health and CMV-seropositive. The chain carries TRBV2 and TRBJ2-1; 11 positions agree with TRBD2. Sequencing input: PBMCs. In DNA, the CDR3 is TGTGCCAGCAGCGCTAGCGGGGGGTCCTACAATGAGCAGTTCTTC. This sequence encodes CASSASGGSYNEQFF. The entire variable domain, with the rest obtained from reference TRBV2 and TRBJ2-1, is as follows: EPEVTQTPSHQVTQMGQEVILRCVPISNHLYFYWYRQILGQKVEFLVSFYNNEISEKSEIFDDQFSVERPDGSNFTLKIRSTKLEDSAMYFCASSASGGSYNEQFFGPGTRLTVL.